This paragraph covers one T cell receptor (beta chain) sequence. Germline values: CDR1 MGHDK, CDR2 SYGVNS. The CDR3 runs 16 residues. V gave up 3 bases and J gave up 4 bases, with 15 bases separating them. These data are taken from a study of T cells in Graves' hyperthyroidism and ophthalmopathy. It was RNA transcripts that yielded the amplified TCR beta CDR3 regions. Carried out on the TCR CDR3, a first-round RT-PCR used the HTBI primer set. TCRdb used MiXCR to reprocess the multiplex PCR reads, holding one entry per CDR3 protein. The data show hundreds of thousands of distinct CDR3 sequences, 15% to 20% seen once.

This sequence joins TRBV25-1 and TRBJ2-2; weak D call: TRBD1 (6 bases). The sequence derives from a woman aged 25-40 years with Graves' hyperthyroidism. Input material: blood. CDR3 amino acids: CASSEGAQDGTGELFF. CDR3 coding DNA: TGTGCCAGCAGTGAGGGGGCACAGGATGGCACCGGGGAGCTGTTTTTT.